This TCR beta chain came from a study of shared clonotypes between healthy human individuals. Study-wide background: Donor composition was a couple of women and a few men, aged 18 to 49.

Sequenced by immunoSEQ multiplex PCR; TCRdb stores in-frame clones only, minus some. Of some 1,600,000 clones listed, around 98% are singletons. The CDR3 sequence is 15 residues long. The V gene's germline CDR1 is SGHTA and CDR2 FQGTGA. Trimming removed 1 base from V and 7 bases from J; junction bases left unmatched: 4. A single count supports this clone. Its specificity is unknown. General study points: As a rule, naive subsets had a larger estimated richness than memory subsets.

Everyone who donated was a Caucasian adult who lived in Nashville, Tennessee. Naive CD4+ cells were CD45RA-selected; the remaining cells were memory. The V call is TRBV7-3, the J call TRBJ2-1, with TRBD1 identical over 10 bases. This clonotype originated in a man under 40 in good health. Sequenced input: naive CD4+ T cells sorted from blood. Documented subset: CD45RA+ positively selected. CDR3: CASSLRQGARNEQFF. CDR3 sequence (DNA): TGTGCCAGCAGCTTAAGACAGGGGGCCCGAAATGAGCAGTTCTTC.